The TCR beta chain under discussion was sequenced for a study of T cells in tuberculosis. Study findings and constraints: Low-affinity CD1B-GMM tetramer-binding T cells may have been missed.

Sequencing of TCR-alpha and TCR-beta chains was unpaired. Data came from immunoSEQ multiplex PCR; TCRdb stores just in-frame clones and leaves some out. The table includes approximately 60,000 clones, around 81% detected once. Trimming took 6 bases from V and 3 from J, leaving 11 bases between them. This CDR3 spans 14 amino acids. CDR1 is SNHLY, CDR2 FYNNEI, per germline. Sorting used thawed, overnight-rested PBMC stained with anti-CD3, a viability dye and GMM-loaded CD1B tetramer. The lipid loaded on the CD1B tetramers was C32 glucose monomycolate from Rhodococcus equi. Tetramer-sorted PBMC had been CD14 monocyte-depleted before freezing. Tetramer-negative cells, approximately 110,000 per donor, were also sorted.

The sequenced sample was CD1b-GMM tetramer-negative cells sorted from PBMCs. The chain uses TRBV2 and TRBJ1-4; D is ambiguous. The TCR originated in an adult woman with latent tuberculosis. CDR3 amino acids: CASRAWSSNEKLFF. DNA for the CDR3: TGTGCCAGCAGGGCTTGGAGTTCTAATGAAAAACTGTTTTTT.